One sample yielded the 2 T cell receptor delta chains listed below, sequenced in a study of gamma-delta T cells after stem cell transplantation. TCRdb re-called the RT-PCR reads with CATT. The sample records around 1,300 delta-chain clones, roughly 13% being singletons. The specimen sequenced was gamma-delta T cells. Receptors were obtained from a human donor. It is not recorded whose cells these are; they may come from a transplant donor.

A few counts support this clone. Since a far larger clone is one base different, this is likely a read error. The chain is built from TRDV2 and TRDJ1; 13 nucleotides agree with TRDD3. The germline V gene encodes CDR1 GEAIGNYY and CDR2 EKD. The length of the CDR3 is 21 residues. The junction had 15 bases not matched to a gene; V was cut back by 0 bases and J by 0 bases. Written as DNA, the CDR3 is TGTGCCTGTGACACCCTACTGGGGGATACGACCCTCACCCATCACACCGATAAACTCATCTTT. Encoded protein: CACDTLLGDTTLTHHTDKLIF.

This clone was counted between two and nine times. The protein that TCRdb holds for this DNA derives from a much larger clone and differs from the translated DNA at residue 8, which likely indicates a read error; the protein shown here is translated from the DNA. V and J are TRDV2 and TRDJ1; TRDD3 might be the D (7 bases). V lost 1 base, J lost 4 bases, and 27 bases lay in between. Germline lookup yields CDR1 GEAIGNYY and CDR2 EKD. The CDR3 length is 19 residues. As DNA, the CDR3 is TGTGCCTGTGACACGGCGGGCTGTCCTACTGGGGCTTATGGCGATAAACTCATCTTT. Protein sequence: CACDTAGCPTGAYGDKLIF.